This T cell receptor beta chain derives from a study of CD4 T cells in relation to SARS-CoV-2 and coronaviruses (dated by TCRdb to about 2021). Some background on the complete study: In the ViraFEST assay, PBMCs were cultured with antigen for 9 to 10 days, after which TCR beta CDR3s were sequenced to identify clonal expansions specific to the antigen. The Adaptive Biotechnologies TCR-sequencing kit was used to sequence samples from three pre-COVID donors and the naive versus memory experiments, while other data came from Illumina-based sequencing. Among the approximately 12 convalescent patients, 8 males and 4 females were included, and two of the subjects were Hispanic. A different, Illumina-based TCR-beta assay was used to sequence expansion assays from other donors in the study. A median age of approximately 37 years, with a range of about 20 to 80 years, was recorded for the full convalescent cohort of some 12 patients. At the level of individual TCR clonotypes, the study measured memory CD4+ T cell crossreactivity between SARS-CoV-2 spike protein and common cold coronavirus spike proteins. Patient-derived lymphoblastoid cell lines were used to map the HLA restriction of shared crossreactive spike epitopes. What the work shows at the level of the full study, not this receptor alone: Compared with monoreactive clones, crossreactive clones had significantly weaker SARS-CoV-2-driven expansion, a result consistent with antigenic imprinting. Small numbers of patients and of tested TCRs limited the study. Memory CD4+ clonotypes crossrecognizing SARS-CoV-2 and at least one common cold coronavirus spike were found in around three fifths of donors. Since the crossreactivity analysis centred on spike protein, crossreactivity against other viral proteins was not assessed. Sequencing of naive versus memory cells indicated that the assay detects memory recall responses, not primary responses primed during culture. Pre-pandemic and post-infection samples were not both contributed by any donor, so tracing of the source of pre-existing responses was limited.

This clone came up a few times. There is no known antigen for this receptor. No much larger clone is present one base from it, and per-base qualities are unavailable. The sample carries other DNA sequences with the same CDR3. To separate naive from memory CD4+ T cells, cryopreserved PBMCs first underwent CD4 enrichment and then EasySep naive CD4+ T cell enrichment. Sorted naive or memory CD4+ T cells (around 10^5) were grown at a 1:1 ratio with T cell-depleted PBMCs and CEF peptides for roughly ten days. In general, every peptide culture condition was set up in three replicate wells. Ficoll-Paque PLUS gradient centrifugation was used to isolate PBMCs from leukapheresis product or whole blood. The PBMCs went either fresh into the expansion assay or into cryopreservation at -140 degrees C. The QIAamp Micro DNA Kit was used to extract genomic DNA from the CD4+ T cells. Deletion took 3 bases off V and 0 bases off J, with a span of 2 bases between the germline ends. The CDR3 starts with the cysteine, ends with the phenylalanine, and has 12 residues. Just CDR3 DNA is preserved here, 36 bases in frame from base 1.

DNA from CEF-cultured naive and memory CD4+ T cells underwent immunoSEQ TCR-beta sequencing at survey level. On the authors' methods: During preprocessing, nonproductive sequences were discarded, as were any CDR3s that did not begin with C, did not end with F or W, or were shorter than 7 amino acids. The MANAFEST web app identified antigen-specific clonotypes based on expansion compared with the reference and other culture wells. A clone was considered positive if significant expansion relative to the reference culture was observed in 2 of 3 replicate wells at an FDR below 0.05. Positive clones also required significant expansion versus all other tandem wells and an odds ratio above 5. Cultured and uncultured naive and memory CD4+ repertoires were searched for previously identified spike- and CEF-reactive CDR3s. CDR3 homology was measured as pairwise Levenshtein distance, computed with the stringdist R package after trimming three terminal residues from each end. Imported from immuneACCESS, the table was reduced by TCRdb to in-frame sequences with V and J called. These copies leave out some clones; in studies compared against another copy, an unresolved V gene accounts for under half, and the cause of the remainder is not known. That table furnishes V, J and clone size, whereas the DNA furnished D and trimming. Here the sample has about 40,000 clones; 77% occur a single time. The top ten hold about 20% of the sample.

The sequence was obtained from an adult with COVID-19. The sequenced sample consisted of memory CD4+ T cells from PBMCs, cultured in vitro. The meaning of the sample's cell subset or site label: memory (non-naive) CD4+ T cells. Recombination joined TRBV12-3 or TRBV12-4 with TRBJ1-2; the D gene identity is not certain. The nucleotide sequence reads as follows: TGTGCCAGCAGTTTTTCTAACTATGGCTACACCTTC. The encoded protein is CASSFSNYGYTF.